These 20 T cell receptor beta chains were all obtained from the same sample, sequenced in a study of vaccination and CD4 T cells after COVID-19. The antigens these receptors bind are not known. Once obtained from cultured CD4+ T cells, the DNA was sequenced using the Oncomine TCR Beta short-read assay. TCRdb passed the PCR reads through MiXCR, listing each CDR3 protein once. The sample has about 7,800 distinct CDR3 sequences, 60% seen once. The treatment is: roughly 10-day PBMC culture with coronavirus spike peptide pools or control peptides (ViraFEST assay). The material sequenced was CD4+ T cells from blood, cultured in vitro. All receptors come from a human donor who had recovered from COVID-19.

The V call is TRBV6-1, the J call TRBJ1-1; tentative D call: TRBD1 (5 bases). This CDR3 is built from 14 residues. Between the trimmed V and J ends, which lost 4 bases and 4 bases, there was a span of 13 bases. Germline loops: CDR1 MNHNS, CDR2 SASEGT. Written as DNA, the CDR3 is TGTGCCAGCAGTGGCGCGGGGGTTGGCACTGAAGCTTTCTTT. Protein product: CASSGAGVGTEAFF.

This clonotype was seen a few times. J is TRBJ2-3 and V is TRBV20-1; 8 nucleotides match TRBD2. The ends lost 3 bases at V and 6 bases at J; junction bases unmatched: 5. Germline values: CDR1 DFQATT, CDR2 SNEGSKA (reference sequence). There are 13 residues in the CDR3. The CDR3 region has the DNA TGCAGTGCTAGCGGGGGGGTGGGGGATACGCAGTATTTT. Encoded protein: CSASGGVGDTQYF.

The V call is TRBV20-1, the J call TRBJ2-1; either TRBD1 or TRBD2 may supply D (5 bases each). CDR3 size: 13 residues. Germline V lookup: CDR1 DFQATT, CDR2 SNEGSKA (reference sequence). Trimming stripped 4 bases from V and 9 bases from J, with 16 bases between. This chain's CDR3 is CSATSSGAGEQFF. CDR3 coding DNA: TGCAGTGCTACCTCTTCTGGGGCGGGTGAGCAGTTCTTC.

V and J are TRBV6-1 and TRBJ1-2; 11 nucleotides match TRBD1. Germline V gene sequence: CDR1 MNHNS, CDR2 SASEGT. The V and J ends lost 10 bases and 2 bases, in that order; junction bases with no gene match: 9. The CDR3 spans 15 residues. The CDR3 sequence is CATEDRGHINYGYTF. The CDR3 region has the DNA TGTGCCACTGAGGACAGGGGGCATATCAACTATGGCTACACCTTC.

The rearrangement links TRBV6-4 to TRBJ2-7; TRBD2 aligns across 10 bases. V dropped 6 bases and J dropped 1; count of bases not matched to a gene: 6. Germline CDR1 is MRHNA and CDR2 is SNTAGT. The CDR3 has 15 residues. This chain's CDR3 is CASRDGLAASYEQYF. The DNA for the CDR3 is TGTGCCAGCAGGGACGGACTAGCGGCTTCCTACGAGCAGTACTTC.

The V gene is TRBV10-3, the J gene TRBJ2-3; weak D call: TRBD2 (7 bases). V lost 11 bases and J 2 bases, leaving 35 bases between the germline ends. Per germline, CDR1 ENHRY and CDR2 SYGVKD. The CDR3 covers 20 residues. CDR3 DNA sequence: TGTGCCGCCAACAACTGGTCCGGGGGGCGGGATGGACTAGACACAGATACGCAGTATTTT. Its translation: CAANNWSGGRDGLDTDTQYF.

The chain joins TRBV24-1 to TRBJ2-7; a weak D match, TRBD2 (5 bases). CDR1 is KGHDR and CDR2 is SFDVKD in the germline V gene. The CDR3 runs to 16 residues. V lost 5 bases and J 2 bases, leaving 18 bases between the germline ends. For the CDR3, the DNA is TGTGCCACCAGTGCGGAAACTACTAGTGGGGCCTACGAGCAGTACTTC. Amino acid sequence: CATSAETTSGAYEQYF.

The chain combines TRBV7-6 with TRBJ2-7, with D unresolved. The CDR3 is 15 amino acids. In germline, CDR1 is SGHVS, CDR2 FNYEAQ. Between the trimmed V and J ends, which lost 4 bases and 3 bases, there was a span of 16 bases. CDR3 sequence: CASSSNWGPHYEQYF. DNA of the CDR3: TGTGCCAGCAGCTCAAATTGGGGTCCCCACTACGAGCAGTACTTC. The full variable domain, in which reference TRBV7-6 and TRBJ2-7 provide the parts outside the CDR3, is GAGVSQSPRYKVTKRGQDVALRCDPISGHVSLYWYRQALGQGPEFLTYFNYEAQQDKSGLPNDRFSAERPEGSISTLTIQRTEQRDSAMYRCASSSNWGPHYEQYFGPGTRLTVT.

The CDR3 loop reads CSAREWAGGHRDIQYF. The CDR3 DNA is TGCAGTGCTAGAGAGTGGGCGGGAGGGCATCGGGACATTCAGTACTTC. The chain joins TRBV20-1 to TRBJ2-4; 9 nucleotides line up with TRBD2. The CDR3 extends over 16 amino acids. CDR1 DFQATT and CDR2 SNEGSKA come from the germline V gene (reference sequence). V shed 0 bases, J shed 8 bases, and the junction held 11 bases outside the gene matches.

This chain uses TRBV2 with TRBJ1-1; a weak D match, TRBD1 (6 bases). V was pared by 6 bases and J by 2 bases, with 13 bases between. The CDR3 covers 14 residues. Germline CDR1 reads SNHLY; CDR2 reads FYNNEI. CDR3 sequence (DNA): TGTGCCAGCAGAGCCTTACAGGGAAACACTGAAGCTTTCTTT. Translating gives CASRALQGNTEAFF.

This chain links TRBV20-1 with TRBJ2-5, with D perhaps matching TRBD2 (6 bases). Germline V gene lookup returns CDR1 DFQATT and CDR2 SNEGSKA (reference sequence). This CDR3 has 12 amino acids. V was shortened by 7 bases and J by 4 bases, with 13 bases between the two germline ends. CDR3 residues: CSVIPGRETQYF. CDR3 bases: TGCAGTGTAATCCCCGGGAGAGAGACCCAGTACTTC.

DNA of the CDR3: TGTGCCAGCAGCGTAGTGGCAGCGGGAGGCTACACCTTC. Amino acid sequence: CASSVVAAGGYTF. The chain combines TRBV9 with TRBJ1-2; no clear D. The CDR3 runs 13 residues. Germline V gene sequence: CDR1 SGDLS, CDR2 YYNGEE. Trimming took off 0 bases at V and 8 bases at J, with 11 bases between the two ends.

This clonotype is large. This sequence joins TRBV7-9 and TRBJ1-1; a possible D gene is TRBD1 (5 bases). The V end was cut by 2 bases, the J end by 0 bases, with 10 bases between. Per the germline V gene, CDR1 is SEHNR and CDR2 is FQNEAQ (reference sequence). This CDR3 comprises 15 residues. CDR3 nucleotide sequence: TGTGCCAGCAGCTTATCAGGGTTAATGAACACTGAAGCTTTCTTT. Translation: CASSLSGLMNTEAFF.

V gene TRBV6-5 combines with J gene TRBJ2-4; weak D call: TRBD2 (5 bases). Germline V gene data show CDR1 as MNHEY and CDR2 as SVGAGI. Trimming pared 0 bases from V and 6 bases from J, leaving 12 bases between. CDR3 size: 15 residues. CDR3 DNA: TGTGCCAGCAGTTACTCGGCGGGCTCGAGAAACATTCAGTACTTC. This codes for CASSYSAGSRNIQYF.

This clonotype was found once. The chain has TRBV7-2 and TRBJ1-1; a possible D gene is TRBD1 (5 bases). This CDR3 has 13 residues. In germline, CDR1 is SGHTA, CDR2 FQGNSA. V lost 0 bases, J lost 4 bases, and 6 bases lay in between. This CDR3 reads CASSLAQGTEAFF. As DNA, the CDR3 is TGTGCCAGCAGCTTAGCGCAGGGCACTGAAGCTTTCTTT.

The chain carries TRBV12-3 or TRBV12-4 and TRBJ1-1, with TRBD1 as a possible D gene (6 bases). The ends were cut back, 5 bases at V and 6 bases at J, with 13 bases in the middle. CDR3 length: 13 residues. Here the CDR3 reads CASSPTGFAEAFF. CDR3 in DNA: TGTGCCAGCAGTCCGACAGGATTCGCTGAAGCTTTCTTT.

The J gene is TRBJ1-4, the V gene TRBV29-1; D remains unclear. The germline gives CDR1 SQVTM, CDR2 ANQGSEA. V dropped 0 bases and J dropped 4 bases, with 6 bases sitting between them. The CDR3 consists of 13 residues. CDR3 amino acids: CSVEDPFNEKLFF. The CDR3 DNA is TGCAGCGTTGAAGACCCCTTTAATGAAAAACTGTTTTTT.

The chain has TRBV18 and TRBJ2-1; D remains ambiguous. Germline V lookup: CDR1 KGHSH, CDR2 LQKENI. The CDR3 is made up of 13 amino acids. With 4 bases removed from V and 5 bases from J, the gap between germline ends came to 9 bases. The CDR3 region is CASSQGGNNEQFF. The CDR3 DNA sequence: TGTGCCAGCTCACAGGGTGGGAACAATGAGCAGTTCTTC.

The J gene is TRBJ1-2, the V gene TRBV5-4; weak D call: TRBD1 (6 bases). The CDR3 consists of 16 residues. Trimming took 2 bases from V and 4 from J, leaving 18 bases between them. Germline CDR1 reads SGHNT; CDR2 reads YYREEE (reference sequence). CDR3: CASSFPGTRGGYGYTF. For the CDR3, the DNA is TGTGCCAGCAGCTTCCCGGGGACTAGGGGGGGCTATGGCTACACCTTC.

The CDR3 sequence: CSASGGLGVGDIQYF. The DNA for the CDR3 is TGCAGTGCTAGCGGGGGCTTGGGGGTCGGGGACATTCAGTACTTC. This chain connects TRBV20-1 to TRBJ2-4; D tentatively fits TRBD1 or TRBD2 (6 bases each). V lost 3 bases and J lost 8, with 20 bases in between. The CDR3 consists of 15 residues. Germline-derived CDR1 and CDR2 are DFQATT and SNEGSKA (reference sequence).